A selection of T cell receptor beta chains follows, all from one sample in a study of T cell responses to AZD1222 COVID-19 vaccine. The method was immunoSEQ multiplex PCR; TCRdb's version includes in-frame clones alone and lacks a portion of them. The sample records fewer than 50,000 clones, 80% to 95% being singletons. The specimen was peripheral blood, collected 28 days after the second AZD1222 dose. The receptors shown here come from an adult who received the AZD1222 COVID-19 vaccine. Each CDR3 is given with its conserved first and last residue. Fields, in order: CDR3 protein, CDR3 DNA, clone size, J gene, V gene, D gene. D genes are given only for firm matches. Size is omitted from some rows. Given values are once, few, many or a class for expanded clones.

cdr3_aa: CASRFRGQVYGYTF
cdr3_nt: TGTGCAAGTCGCTTCCGGGGGCAAGTCTATGGCTACACCTTC
clone_size: medium-sized
j_call: TRBJ1-2
v_call: TRBV12-2
d_call: -

cdr3_aa: CASSLVLGGAANTGELFF
cdr3_nt: TGTGCCAGCAGCTTAGTGTTAGGGGGCGCGGCGAACACCGGGGAGCTGTTTTTT
clone_size: -
j_call: TRBJ2-2
v_call: TRBV7-2
d_call: TRBD1

cdr3_aa: CASSLDGSSGNTIYF
cdr3_nt: TGTGCCAGCAGCTTAGACGGGTCTTCTGGAAACACCATATATTTT
clone_size: -
j_call: TRBJ1-3
v_call: TRBV11-2
d_call: -

cdr3_aa: CASSPSGRSDEQYF
cdr3_nt: TGTGCCAGCAGCCCGTCCGGTCGGAGCGACGAGCAGTACTTC
clone_size: once
j_call: TRBJ2-7
v_call: TRBV7-9
d_call: -

cdr3_aa: CASSIRGPWNTEAFF
cdr3_nt: TGTGCCAGCAGTATTCGGGGCCCTTGGAACACTGAAGCTTTCTTT
clone_size: -
j_call: TRBJ1-1
v_call: TRBV6-5
d_call: -

cdr3_aa: CASSLSPGGDEQYF
cdr3_nt: TGTGCCAGCAGCTTAAGTCCGGGGGGGGACGAGCAGTACTTC
clone_size: few
j_call: TRBJ2-7
v_call: TRBV7-6
d_call: TRBD2

cdr3_aa: CASSPAGGIDTQYF
cdr3_nt: TGTGCCAGCAGCCCCGCCGGGGGGATTGATACGCAGTATTTT
clone_size: -
j_call: TRBJ2-3
v_call: TRBV9
d_call: TRBD2

cdr3_aa: CAWGTDTQYF
cdr3_nt: TGTGCCTGGGGTACAGATACGCAGTATTTT
clone_size: -
j_call: TRBJ2-3
v_call: TRBV30
d_call: -

cdr3_aa: CASSFLTGGDLPLHF
cdr3_nt: TGTGCCAGCAGTTTCCTGACAGGGGGGGATTTACCCCTCCACTTT
clone_size: once
j_call: TRBJ1-6
v_call: TRBV6-2/TRBV6-3
d_call: TRBD1

cdr3_aa: CSVAFRLNTEAFF
cdr3_nt: TGCAGCGTTGCATTCCGACTGAACACTGAAGCTTTCTTT
clone_size: -
j_call: TRBJ1-1
v_call: TRBV29-1
d_call: -

cdr3_aa: CASSSDPGGQETQYF
cdr3_nt: TGCGCCAGCAGCTCGGACCCGGGGGGCCAAGAGACCCAGTACTTC
clone_size: -
j_call: TRBJ2-5
v_call: TRBV5-1
d_call: TRBD2